The TCR beta chain described here comes from a study of blood T cell repertoires in COVID-19 (dated by TCRdb to the early 2020s). General notes on the study: Samples from collaborators originated in the United States, Italy and Spain and spanned both the acute and convalescent phases of COVID-19. The material from the prospective study consisted of cDNA or gDNA derived from T cells, B-cell-depleted T cells, or PBMCs. Subjects who had been exposed to COVID-19, were actively infected with it, or had recovered from it provided the deeply sampled blood TCRbeta repertoires that made up the dataset. The repertoires were released in a freely available public database intended as a resource for research on the immune response to SARS-CoV-2. Samples came from the ongoing ImmuneRACE study (first 160 participants) plus 1,254 subjects from 6 global collaborators. A de-identified subject ID, COVID-19 status, age in years and sex were almost always included in the sample metadata. Where available, HLA class I and class II types were obtained from metadata supplied by the sample provider rather than from assay-based typing.

General findings and caveats noted by the study authors: The quantity of clinical and demographic metadata differed by source and by participant and was supplied without curation.

Collaborating institutions collected whole blood in K2EDTA tubes following their own protocols. For TCRbeta analysis, collaborator samples were shipped as frozen whole blood, as isolated PBMCs, or as DNA extracted from either sample type. This clone was seen a few times. Its specific antigen is unknown. Per-base quality was not reported, and no clone a single base away is much larger than it. V is cut by 6 bases and J by 4 bases, and the space between the germline ends is 9 bases. The CDR3 starts with the cysteine, ends with the phenylalanine, and has 12 residues. Only CDR3 DNA is held: 36 bases, read in frame from base 1. The germline V gene encodes CDR1 WSHSY and CDR2 SAAADI. TCRbeta CDR3 regions were amplified from genomic DNA by means of the immunoSEQ Assay, a bias-controlled multiplex PCR. The study's own analysis went as follows. The number of nucleated cells in each sample was estimated by amplification of reference gene primers within the assay. Sequence reads were collapsed and filtered to measure the absolute abundance of every unique TCRbeta CDR3 rearrangement. Productive Simpson clonality was computed per sample as the square root of Simpson's diversity index over productive rearrangements. Drawn from immuneACCESS, this table holds only the in-frame rearrangements with V and J called that TCRdb kept. Clones are partly lost; checked studies trace under half to an unresolved V gene and leave the rest unexplained. V and J calls and clone size come straight from that table; D and trimming were deduced from the DNA. Recorded for this sample are around 75,000 clones; more than 70% of them occurred a single time. Of the sample, approximately 20% is held by the ten largest clones.

Sample: peripheral blood. The V and J segments used are TRBV10-2 and TRBJ1-2, with TRBD1 as a weak D call on 5 bases. This clonotype was sampled from a human donor in a cohort sampled during active COVID-19. CDR3 protein: CASSLDSYGYTF. The DNA sequence is given as TGCGCCAGCAGCCTCGACAGCTATGGCTACACCTTC.